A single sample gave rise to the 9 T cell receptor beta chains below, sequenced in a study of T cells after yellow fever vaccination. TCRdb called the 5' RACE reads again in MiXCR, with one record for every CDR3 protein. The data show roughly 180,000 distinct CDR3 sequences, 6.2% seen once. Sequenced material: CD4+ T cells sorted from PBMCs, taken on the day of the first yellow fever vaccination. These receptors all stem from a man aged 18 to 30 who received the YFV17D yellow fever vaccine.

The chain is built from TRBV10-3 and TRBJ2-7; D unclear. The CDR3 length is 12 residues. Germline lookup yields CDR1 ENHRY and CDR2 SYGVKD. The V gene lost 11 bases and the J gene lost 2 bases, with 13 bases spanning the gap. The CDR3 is CASRGVTYEQYV. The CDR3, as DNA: TGTGCCTCCCGAGGCGTTACCTACGAGCAGTACGTC.

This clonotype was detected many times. The CDR3 protein is CSARKGGYQPQHF. The CDR3 DNA sequence: TGCAGTGCTAGGAAAGGGGGTTATCAGCCCCAGCATTTT. V and J are TRBV20-1 and TRBJ1-5; D perhaps matches TRBD1 (6 bases). The CDR3 sequence is 13 residues long. Trimming left V 3 bases short and J 5 bases short, with 11 bases between. Germline V CDR1 and CDR2: DFQATT, SNEGSKA (reference sequence).

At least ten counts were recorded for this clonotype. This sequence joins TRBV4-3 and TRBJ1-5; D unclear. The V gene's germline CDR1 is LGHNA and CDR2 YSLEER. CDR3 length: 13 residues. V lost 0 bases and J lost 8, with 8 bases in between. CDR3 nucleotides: TGCGCCAGCAGCCAAGAGGTCCGAGAGCCCCAGCATTTT. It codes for CASSQEVREPQHF.

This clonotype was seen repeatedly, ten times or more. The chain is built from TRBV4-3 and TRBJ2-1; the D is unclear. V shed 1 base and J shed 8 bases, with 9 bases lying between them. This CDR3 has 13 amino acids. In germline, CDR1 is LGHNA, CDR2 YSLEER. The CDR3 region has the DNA TGCGCCAGCAGCCAAGGGCCTTGGGATGAGCAGTTCTTC. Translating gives CASSQGPWDEQFF.

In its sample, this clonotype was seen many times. The CDR3: CASSPPPGDNEQFF. The CDR3 nucleotides are TGTGCCAGCTCCCCTCCCCCGGGGGACAATGAGCAGTTCTTC. The chain recombines TRBV18 with TRBJ2-1; TRBD2 might be the D (6 bases). This CDR3 region has 14 residues. V was trimmed by 6 bases and J by 5 bases, leaving 14 bases between them. Germline loops: CDR1 KGHSH, CDR2 LQKENI.

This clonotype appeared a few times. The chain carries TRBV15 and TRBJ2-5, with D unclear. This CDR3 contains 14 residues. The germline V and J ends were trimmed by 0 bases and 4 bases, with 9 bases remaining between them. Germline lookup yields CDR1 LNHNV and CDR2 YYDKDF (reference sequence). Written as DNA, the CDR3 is TGTGCCACCAGCAGAGATACCGAATCAGAGACCCAGTACTTC. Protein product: CATSRDTESETQYF.

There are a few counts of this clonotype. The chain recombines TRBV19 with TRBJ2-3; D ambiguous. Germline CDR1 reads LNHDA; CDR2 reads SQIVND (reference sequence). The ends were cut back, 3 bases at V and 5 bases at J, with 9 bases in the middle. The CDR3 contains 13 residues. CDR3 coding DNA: TGTGCCAGTAGTATCTCGAGGTTAGATACGCAGTATTTT. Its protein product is CASSISRLDTQYF.

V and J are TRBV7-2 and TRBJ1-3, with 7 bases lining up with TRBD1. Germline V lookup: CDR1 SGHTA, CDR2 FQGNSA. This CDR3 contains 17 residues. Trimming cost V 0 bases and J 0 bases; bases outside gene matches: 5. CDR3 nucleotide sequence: TGTGCCAGCAGCTTAGCCGGAGGGGGCCCCTCTGGAAACACCATATATTTT. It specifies CASSLAGGGPSGNTIYF.

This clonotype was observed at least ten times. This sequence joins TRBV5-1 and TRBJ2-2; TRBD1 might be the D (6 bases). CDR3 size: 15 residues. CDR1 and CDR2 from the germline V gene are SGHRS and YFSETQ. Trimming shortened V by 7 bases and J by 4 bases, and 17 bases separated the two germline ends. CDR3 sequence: CASGRTGQGTGELFF. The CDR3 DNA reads TGCGCCAGCGGTCGAACAGGGCAGGGCACCGGGGAGCTGTTTTTT.